The present entry profiles one TCR beta chain with its context. Its antigen is unidentified. Germline CDR1 reads SQVTM; CDR2 reads ANQGSEA. CDR3 length: 13 residues. The ends lost 6 bases at V and 0 bases at J; junction bases unmatched: 4. The data stem from a study of graft-versus-host responses after intestinal transplantation. Study as a whole: Grafts were multivisceral, liver-intestinal, or isolated intestinal. Once they had received anti-thymocyte globulin induction, all recipients took tacrolimus and steroids for approximately three years.

General study results and limits: Allograft graft-versus-host to host-versus-graft clonal ratios ran high in patients with graft-donor T cell macrochimerism. Detected in recipient marrow were GvH clones, some of which were first observed in ileum or blood.

Repertoires were generated with immunoSEQ multiplex PCR, while TCRdb's copy carries only in-frame clones and drops some. The sample records 23,000 or so clones, just under 95% being singletons. This TCR was sampled from a human patient who received an intestinal transplant, so some T cells may come from the graft donor. This chain uses TRBV29-1 with TRBJ2-7; TRBD2 matches 8 bases. Specimen: PBMCs, collected approximately 32 days after intestinal transplant. CDR3 region: CSVKTSGSYEQYF. The CDR3 DNA is TGCAGCGTGAAAACTAGCGGCTCCTACGAGCAGTACTTC.